The 31 T cell receptor beta chains below come from one sample, sequenced in a study of T cell responses to AZD1222 COVID-19 vaccine. The data were produced by immunoSEQ multiplex PCR, yet TCRdb's version contains in-frame clones alone and is incomplete. The sample consists of about 120,000 clones, about 88% of them appearing once. Material: peripheral blood, obtained 28 days after the second AZD1222 dose. These receptors all come from an adult who received the AZD1222 COVID-19 vaccine.

The V and J genes are TRBV7-9 and TRBJ2-7; tentatively, D is TRBD2 (5 bases). Trimming took off 5 bases at V and 4 bases at J, with 15 bases between the two ends. The CDR3 length is 14 residues. Germline loops: CDR1 SEHNR, CDR2 FQNEAQ (reference sequence). In DNA form, the CDR3 reads TGTGCCAGCAGCCCCCCGGGAAGCCTTTACGAGCAGTACTTC. This gives the protein CASSPPGSLYEQYF.

V is TRBV5-1 and J is TRBJ2-6; no firm D call. This CDR3 is built from 16 residues. From germline, CDR1 is SGHRS and CDR2 YFSETQ. Trimming shortened V by 0 bases and J by 0 bases, and 7 bases separated the two germline ends. For the CDR3, the DNA is TGCGCCAGCAGCTTGGGCCTGCTCTCTGGGGCCAACGTCCTGACTTTC. It specifies CASSLGLLSGANVLTF.

The chain has TRBV18 and TRBJ2-2; TRBD1 might be the D (5 bases). V lost 2 bases and J 4 bases, leaving 14 bases between the germline ends. This CDR3 contains 16 residues. Germline CDR1 and CDR2: KGHSH and LQKENI. CDR3 in DNA: TGTGCCAGCTCACCAAATCAGGGCTACCCCACCGGGGAGCTGTTTTTT. As protein: CASSPNQGYPTGELFF.

V and J are TRBV19 and TRBJ2-2; 10 nucleotides match TRBD2. V lost 5 bases, J lost 4 bases, and 10 bases stayed unmatched. Germline V CDR1 and CDR2: LNHDA, SQIVND (reference sequence). The CDR3 has 17 residues. The CDR3 bases are TGTGCCAGTAGTTGGTCGAGTAGCGGGGGGCCCACCGGGGAGCTGTTTTTT. Its protein is CASSWSSSGGPTGELFF.

The rearrangement links TRBV11-3 to TRBJ2-7, with D perhaps being TRBD1 or TRBD2 (5 bases each). Germline V gene sequence: CDR1 SGHNT, CDR2 YENEEA. Between the trimmed V and J ends, which lost 0 bases and 2 bases, there was a span of 8 bases. The CDR3 contains 14 residues. CDR3 bases: TGTGCCAGCAGCTTAGAGCAGGGACCCTACGAGCAGTACTTC. It encodes CASSLEQGPYEQYF.

The chain joins TRBV28 to TRBJ2-3, with 8 nucleotides matching TRBD2. The germline CDR1 and CDR2 sequences are MDHEN and SYDVKM. The CDR3 spans 15 residues. The trim removed 6 bases at V and 2 bases at J, leaving 7 bases unmatched. CDR3 in amino acids: CASRVGLANTDTQYF. Written as DNA, the CDR3 is TGTGCCAGCAGAGTCGGACTAGCCAACACAGATACGCAGTATTTT.

This chain joins TRBV6-5 and TRBJ1-3, with D possibly being TRBD1 (6 bases). Per the germline V gene, CDR1 is MNHEY and CDR2 is SVGAGI. The V end was cut by 6 bases, the J end by 4 bases, with 10 bases between. This CDR3 region has 13 residues. Here the CDR3 DNA reads TGTGCCAGCAGGCCCCAGGGGGGAAACACCATATATTTT. Protein product: CASRPQGGNTIYF.

The V and J genes are TRBV6-2 or TRBV6-3 and TRBJ2-5; no clear D gene. CDR1 and CDR2 (germline): MNHEY, SVGEGT. With 2 bases removed from V and 5 bases from J, the gap between germline ends came to 18 bases. This CDR3 spans 16 amino acids. CDR3 amino acids: CASSYALAGVRETQYF. The CDR3 region has the DNA TGTGCCAGCAGTTACGCACTTGCTGGGGTTCGGGAGACCCAGTACTTC.

This clone occurred a few times. The chain is built from TRBV27 and TRBJ1-5, with unresolved D. Trimming took 2 bases from V and 0 from J, leaving 8 bases between them. The CDR3 totals 15 residues. Germline lookup yields CDR1 MNHEY and CDR2 SMNVEV (reference sequence). Here the CDR3 DNA reads TGTGCCAGCAGTTTAGCCGGCTTTAGCAATCAGCCCCAGCATTTT. Translated: CASSLAGFSNQPQHF.

The rearrangement uses TRBV5-1 and TRBJ1-5, with 8 bases fitting TRBD1. The V segment lost 4 bases and the J segment 7 bases; nucleotides outside the gene matches: 10. CDR1 SGHRS and CDR2 YFSETQ come from the germline V gene. This CDR3 has 15 residues. For the CDR3, the DNA is TGCGCCAGCAGCCCTCAGGGGGCGCGGGACCAGCCCCAGCATTTT. This sequence encodes CASSPQGARDQPQHF.

V usage is TRBV19 and J usage is TRBJ1-6; D not resolved. CDR3 length: 15 amino acids. Germline V gene sequence: CDR1 LNHDA, CDR2 SQIVND (reference sequence). The V gene lost 5 bases and the J gene lost 0 bases, with 8 bases spanning the gap. CDR3 DNA: TGTGCCAGTAGTTCGGGGAGCTCCTATAATTCACCCCTCCACTTT. Protein product: CASSSGSSYNSPLHF.

The V call is TRBV6-5, the J call TRBJ1-4; 7 bases line up with TRBD1. The V gene's germline CDR1 is MNHEY and CDR2 SVGAGI. Trimming removed 5 bases from V and 6 bases from J; junction bases left unmatched: 6. This CDR3 region has 14 residues. The CDR3 DNA sequence: TGTGCCAGCAGTCCGACAGGGAACTATGAAAAACTGTTTTTT. Translation gives CASSPTGNYEKLFF.

The chain uses TRBV5-1 and TRBJ2-7; TRBD2 aligns across 8 bases. The CDR3 consists of 15 residues. Losses at the gene ends were 3 bases for V and 2 bases for J; bases not matched to a gene: 7. Germline lookup yields CDR1 SGHRS and CDR2 YFSETQ. The CDR3 DNA reads TGCGCCAGCAGCTCGGTCGGGGGGGGCCCCTACGAGCAGTACTTC. It translates to CASSSVGGGPYEQYF.

The DNA of the CDR3 is TGTGCCAGCAGTGTTGTCGGGCGGAACACTGAAGCTTTCTTT. Amino acids: CASSVVGRNTEAFF. The rearrangement joins TRBV2 to TRBJ1-1; D not certain. V was clipped by 4 bases and J by 1 base, with 10 bases between them. CDR1 and CDR2 from the germline V gene are SNHLY and FYNNEI. CDR3 length: 14 amino acids.

V is TRBV16 and J is TRBJ1-5, with D unresolved. Germline V gene data show CDR1 as KGHSY and CDR2 as FQNENV. CDR3 length: 14 amino acids. Trimming took 4 bases from V and 9 from J, leaving 16 bases between them. CDR3 in amino acids: CASSLPRPGSPQHF. For the CDR3, the DNA is TGTGCCAGCAGCCTCCCCAGGCCGGGCTCGCCCCAGCATTTT. The variable domain in full, with the rest retrieved from reference TRBV16 and TRBJ1-5, is GEEVAQTPKHLVRGEGQKAKLYCAPIKGHSYVFWYQQVLKNEFKFLISFQNENVFDETGMPKERFSAKCLPNSPCSLEIQATKLEDSAVYFCASSLPRPGSPQHFGDGTRLSIL.

The chain is built from TRBV30 and TRBJ2-7, with TRBD2 identical over 8 bases. The CDR3 totals 14 residues. Per germline, CDR1 GTSNPN and CDR2 SVGIG (reference sequence). Trimming at V came to 0 bases and at J to 1 base, leaving 2 bases not matched to a gene. DNA of the CDR3: TGTGCCTGGAGTGTACGGGGGGGATCCTACGAGCAGTACTTC. This translates into CAWSVRGGSYEQYF.

This clone has only one observation. The gene calls are TRBV9 and TRBJ2-6, with TRBD1 identical over 7 bases. The CDR3 spans 15 residues. Germline loops: CDR1 SGDLS, CDR2 YYNGEE. V trimming: 4 bases; J trimming: 4 bases; junction bases outside the gene matches: 5. CDR3 DNA sequence: TGTGCCAGCAGCCCCACAGGGGTAGGGGCCAACGTCCTGACTTTC. This encodes CASSPTGVGANVLTF.

The rearrangement uses TRBV5-8 and TRBJ2-1; no definite D call. The CDR3 loop spans 16 amino acids. Between the trimmed V and J ends, which lost 0 bases and 0 bases, there was a span of 10 bases. Germline V CDR1 and CDR2: SGHTS, YDEGEE. The chain's CDR3 is CASSLGQLSSYNEQFF. The CDR3 nucleotides read TGTGCCAGCAGCTTGGGCCAGCTAAGCTCCTACAATGAGCAGTTCTTC.

The chain joins TRBV19 to TRBJ1-5, with D unresolved. Germline lookup yields CDR1 LNHDA and CDR2 SQIVND (reference sequence). The CDR3 runs 17 residues. Trimming removed 3 bases from V and 0 bases from J, with 15 bases in between. The CDR3 is CASSIQAYPYSNQPQHF. CDR3 in DNA: TGTGCCAGTAGTATCCAGGCGTACCCATATAGCAATCAGCCCCAGCATTTT.

This chain links TRBV7-2 with TRBJ2-6; possibly TRBD2 for D (6 bases). This CDR3 spans 17 amino acids. Germline CDR1 SGHTA, CDR2 FQGNSA. The ends were cut back, 5 bases at V and 2 bases at J, with 16 bases in the middle. The CDR3 DNA reads as TGTGCCAGCAGCCCCCGGGGAGGAGGGGCTGGGGCCAACGTCCTGACTTTC. It yields the protein CASSPRGGGAGANVLTF.

This clone was observed a single time. CDR3: CASSAAASGGYEQYF. The CDR3 nucleotides are TGTGCCAGCAGCGCCGCAGCTAGCGGGGGTTACGAGCAGTACTTC. The chain is built from TRBV7-2 and TRBJ2-7; 10 bases are shared with TRBD2. This CDR3 contains 15 residues. Germline CDR1 reads SGHTA; CDR2 reads FQGNSA. V trimming: 5 bases; J trimming: 4 bases; junction bases outside the gene matches: 8.

The rearrangement joins TRBV19 to TRBJ2-2, with 10 positions matching TRBD2. V dropped 5 bases and J dropped 6; count of bases not matched to a gene: 9. Germline-derived CDR1 and CDR2 are LNHDA and SQIVND (reference sequence). The CDR3 loop spans 16 amino acids. CDR3 in DNA: TGTGCCAGTAGTCCGACTAAGCGGGGGGGACCCGGGGAGCTGTTTTTT. It is translated as CASSPTKRGGPGELFF.

This chain joins TRBV19 and TRBJ2-7, with 9 bases that match TRBD1. Germline V lookup: CDR1 LNHDA, CDR2 SQIVND (reference sequence). The CDR3 loop spans 15 amino acids. V lost 6 bases to trimming and J lost 3 bases; unmatched junction nucleotides: 9. CDR3 residues: CASRAGQGQYYEQYF. CDR3 in DNA: TGTGCCAGTAGAGCCGGACAGGGGCAATACTACGAGCAGTACTTC.

This chain uses TRBV9 with TRBJ2-3; 9 bases map to TRBD2. V gave up 0 bases and J gave up 4 bases; unmatched junction bases: 6. Germline-derived CDR1 and CDR2 are SGDLS and YYNGEE. This CDR3 has 16 amino acids. The CDR3 sequence is CASSVAGGGASDTQYF. DNA for the CDR3: TGTGCCAGCAGCGTAGCGGGCGGGGGGGCCTCAGATACGCAGTATTTT.

The rearrangement joins TRBV6-4 to TRBJ2-1; D call uncertain. V lost 8 bases and J 4 bases, leaving 12 bases between the germline ends. Germline V CDR1 and CDR2: MRHNA, SNTAGT. CDR3 length: 13 amino acids. The CDR3 DNA is TGTGCCAGCGGTTCTTTATCGTACAATGAGCAGTTCTTC. It specifies CASGSLSYNEQFF.

The CDR3 region is CASTLDGYSPLHF. The DNA of the CDR3 is TGTGCCAGCACCCTGGACGGATATTCACCCCTCCACTTT. The V gene is TRBV7-9, the J gene TRBJ1-6; D uncertain. The CDR3 consists of 13 residues. Trimming left V 7 bases short and J 8 bases short, with 12 bases between. CDR1 and CDR2 from the germline V gene are SEHNR and FQNEAQ (reference sequence).

V and J are TRBV2 and TRBJ1-1; D is undetermined. CDR3 length equals 14 residues. Germline CDR1 and CDR2: SNHLY and FYNNEI. V was cut by 6 bases and J by 0 bases, with 11 bases left in between. CDR3 nucleotide sequence: TGTGCCAGCAGAAAACAGATTTTGAACACTGAAGCTTTCTTT. Its translation is CASRKQILNTEAFF.

The DNA for the CDR3 is TGTGCCAGCAGCTTAAGACAGGATGAGCAGTTCTTC. Its protein product is CASSLRQDEQFF. V gene TRBV7-9 combines with J gene TRBJ2-1, with a weak D call TRBD1 (6 bases). V was clipped by 2 bases and J by 8 bases, with 7 bases between them. Germline lookup yields CDR1 SEHNR and CDR2 FQNEAQ (reference sequence). The CDR3 runs to 12 residues.

This clone is a singleton in its sample. The V call is TRBV19, the J call TRBJ1-5; D perhaps matches TRBD1 (5 bases). Trimming stripped 0 bases from V and 5 bases from J, with 8 bases between. CDR1 LNHDA and CDR2 SQIVND come from the germline V gene (reference sequence). The CDR3 is 14 residues long. CDR3 bases: TGTGCCAGTAGTATAGACAGGGCGGATCAGCCCCAGCATTTT. Translating gives CASSIDRADQPQHF.

The count of this clone is one. The V and J genes are TRBV2 and TRBJ2-3; D remains unclear. V was cut by 4 bases and J by 2 bases, with 13 bases left in between. The CDR3 runs 15 residues. Per the germline V gene, CDR1 is SNHLY and CDR2 is FYNNEI. The CDR3 reads CASSGLGAATDTQYF. In DNA form, the CDR3 reads TGTGCCAGCAGTGGCCTCGGAGCCGCCACAGATACGCAGTATTTT.

The chain employs TRBV29-1 and TRBJ1-3, with D unresolved. This CDR3 is built from 11 residues. The ends were cut back, 6 bases at V and 4 bases at J, with 7 bases in the middle. Germline V CDR1 and CDR2: SQVTM, ANQGSEA. The CDR3 protein is CSVRKGNTIYF. Here the CDR3 DNA reads TGCAGCGTCCGGAAAGGAAACACCATATATTTT.